These T cell receptor beta chains were read from a single sample in a study of identical twins. TCRdb reanalysed the 5' RACE reads using MiXCR and keeps one entry per CDR3 protein. The sample lists hundreds of thousands of distinct CDR3 sequences, roughly 6.6% seen once, with roughly 1.5% in the top ten. These same records also appear under a second study, on yellow fever vaccine responses in identical twins.

Sequenced input: PBMCs. Source of these receptors: a woman aged 18-29 years in good health. CDR3s include the opening cysteine and the closing phenylalanine or tryptophan. D genes are given only for firm matches.

>TRBJ1-1|TRBV19|TRBD1
CASRPRGPNTEAFF
>TRBJ2-1|TRBV11-2|NA
CASSLERGNEQFF
>TRBJ1-2|TRBV29-1|NA
CSVGGGYGYTF
>TRBJ2-1|TRBV9|TRBD2
CASSVARASGESSYNEQFF
>TRBJ1-1|TRBV4-1|NA
CASTTSLQGNTEAFF
>TRBJ2-6|TRBV11-1|TRBD1
CASSSPRTGDSGANVLTF
>TRBJ2-1|TRBV12-3/TRBV12-4|NA
CASSLDRDDYNEQFF
>TRBJ2-1|TRBV29-1|NA
CSVGARSDNEQFF
>TRBJ1-1|TRBV6-2/TRBV6-3|TRBD1
CASSYGDSVISEAFF
>TRBJ1-5|TRBV20-1|NA
CSARGPMGDQPQHF
>TRBJ2-1|TRBV9|TRBD2
CASSVDSPSGYNEQFF
>TRBJ1-4|TRBV20-1|NA
CSAFLGADRRSNEKLFF
>TRBJ2-1|TRBV2|NA
CASSVARTPNEQFF
>TRBJ2-1|TRBV20-1|TRBD2
CSALVAGSSYNEQFF
>TRBJ2-7|TRBV7-9|TRBD2
CASSFPASGSYEQYF
>TRBJ2-7|TRBV3-1|TRBD1
CACCLGAGTGVFTYEQYF
>TRBJ2-7|TRBV2|TRBD2
CASSGELAGFNSYEQYF
>TRBJ2-7|TRBV7-2|NA
CASSLARAGTYEQYF
>TRBJ1-5|TRBV20-1|NA
CSARDPGQGSQPQHF
>TRBJ2-4|TRBV28|TRBD2
CASSLVGLAGSSLGIQYF
>TRBJ2-1|TRBV11-2|NA
CASSSAYSRDEQFF
>TRBJ2-1|TRBV12-3/TRBV12-4|TRBD2
CASSSVGTSANNEQFF
>TRBJ2-7|TRBV10-3|NA
CAIRKEPGEQYF
>TRBJ2-2|TRBV12-3/TRBV12-4|NA
CASSSWPDTGELFF
>TRBJ2-5|TRBV25-1|TRBD1
CASSEAGTGVKETQYF
>TRBJ2-1|TRBV10-3|NA
CATQGVSSYNEQFF
>TRBJ1-1|TRBV6-6|NA
CASRSNTEAFF
>TRBJ2-1|TRBV20-1|NA
CSARATSTYNEQFF
>TRBJ2-1|TRBV7-9|TRBD2
CASSLVSGLYNEQFF
>TRBJ1-3|TRBV28|TRBD1
CASRPTGSSGNTIYF
>TRBJ2-1|TRBV13|TRBD2
CASSYGLAGHNEQFF
>TRBJ2-7|TRBV20-1|TRBD2
CSALAGVAPYEQYF
>TRBJ1-4|TRBV3-1|NA
CASSQRATNEKLFF
>TRBJ1-1|TRBV4-1|NA
CASSQDSGAIGEAFF
>TRBJ2-5|TRBV10-3|NA
CAIDPFGSQETQYF
>TRBJ2-4|TRBV7-6|TRBD2
CASSLEGLSGGVRNIQYF
>TRBJ2-3|TRBV7-6|NA
CASSLGEVGADTQYF
>TRBJ1-1|TRBV20-1|NA
CSASGHWATEAFF
>TRBJ2-2|TRBV29-1|TRBD2
CSALAGVTGELFF
>TRBJ2-5|TRBV5-5|TRBD2
CASSSRASGGYQETQYF
>TRBJ2-6|TRBV11-2|NA
CASSLVPVSGANVLTF
>TRBJ2-3|TRBV20-1|NA
CSAGGPTAITDTQYF
>TRBJ2-4|TRBV20-1|TRBD2
CSASSSGRAGLGAKNIQYF
>TRBJ2-1|TRBV6-2/TRBV6-3|TRBD2
CASRAGGGNEQFF
>TRBJ1-2|TRBV24-1|NA
CATSETDLYGYTF
>TRBJ2-3|TRBV10-1|TRBD2
CASSDGAGATDTQYF
>TRBJ2-3|TRBV2|TRBD1
CASCSSTTGTGEVLDTQYF
>TRBJ1-1|TRBV15|NA
CATSRVPGMNTEAFF
>TRBJ2-1|TRBV12-3/TRBV12-4|TRBD2
CASSLWSSGHNEQFF
>TRBJ1-1|TRBV20-1|NA
CSALKVHNSEEAFF
>TRBJ1-5|TRBV20-1|NA
CSARDVMGINQPQHF
>TRBJ1-2|TRBV7-9|NA
CASSLVSFYGYTF
>TRBJ2-7|TRBV20-1|NA
CSASFRGPSYEQYF
>TRBJ1-1|TRBV5-1|NA
CASSRARETEAFF
>TRBJ1-2|TRBV6-2/TRBV6-3|NA
CASKPYFEYLRSGGLGLYGYTF
>TRBJ1-5|TRBV4-1|NA
CASSQERGNQPQHF
>TRBJ2-1|TRBV10-3|TRBD1
CAISEPTGALTDEQFF
>TRBJ2-7|TRBV28|NA
CASSPTDGLNEQYF
>TRBJ1-1|TRBV2|NA
CASKVGLNTEAFF
>TRBJ1-6|TRBV4-1|NA
CASSQEQEHNSPLHF